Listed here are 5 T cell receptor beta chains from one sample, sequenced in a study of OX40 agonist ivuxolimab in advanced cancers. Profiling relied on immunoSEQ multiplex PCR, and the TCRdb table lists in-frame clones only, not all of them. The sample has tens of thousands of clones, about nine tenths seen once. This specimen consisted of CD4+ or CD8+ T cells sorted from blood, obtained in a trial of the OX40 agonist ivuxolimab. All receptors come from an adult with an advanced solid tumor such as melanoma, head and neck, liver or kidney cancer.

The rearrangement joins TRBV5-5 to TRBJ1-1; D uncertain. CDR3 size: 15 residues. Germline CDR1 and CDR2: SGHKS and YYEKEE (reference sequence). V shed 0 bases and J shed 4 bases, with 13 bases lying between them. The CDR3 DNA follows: TGTGCCAGCAGCTTGGCGTCTGGGGTAGGCACTGAAGCTTTCTTT. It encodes CASSLASGVGTEAFF.

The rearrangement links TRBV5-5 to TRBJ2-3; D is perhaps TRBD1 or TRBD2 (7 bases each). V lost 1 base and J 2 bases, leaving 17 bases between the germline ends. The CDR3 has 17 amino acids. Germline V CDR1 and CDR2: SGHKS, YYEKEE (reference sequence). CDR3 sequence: CASSLTTTGRATDTQYF. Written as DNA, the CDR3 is TGTGCCAGCAGCTTGACGACGACAGGGAGGGCCACAGATACGCAGTATTTT.

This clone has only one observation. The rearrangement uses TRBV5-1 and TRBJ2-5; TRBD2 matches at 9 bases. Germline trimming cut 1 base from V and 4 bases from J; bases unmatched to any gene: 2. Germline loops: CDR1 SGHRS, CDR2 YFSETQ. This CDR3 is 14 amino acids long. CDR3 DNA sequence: TGCGCCAGCAGCTTGCCAGCGGGAGGAGAGACCCAGTACTTC. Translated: CASSLPAGGETQYF.

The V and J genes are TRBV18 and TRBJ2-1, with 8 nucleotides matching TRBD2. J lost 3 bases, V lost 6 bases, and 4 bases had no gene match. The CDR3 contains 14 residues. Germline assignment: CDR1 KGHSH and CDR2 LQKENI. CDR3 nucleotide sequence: TGTGCCAGCTCGAACGGGGGGGTCTACAATGAGCAGTTCTTC. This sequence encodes CASSNGGVYNEQFF.

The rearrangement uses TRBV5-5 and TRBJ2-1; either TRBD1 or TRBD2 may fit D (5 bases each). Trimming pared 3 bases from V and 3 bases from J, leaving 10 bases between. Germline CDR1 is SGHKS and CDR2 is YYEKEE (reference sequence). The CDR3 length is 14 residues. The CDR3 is CASSWDGLYNEQFF. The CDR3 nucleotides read TGTGCCAGCAGCTGGGACGGCCTCTACAATGAGCAGTTCTTC.